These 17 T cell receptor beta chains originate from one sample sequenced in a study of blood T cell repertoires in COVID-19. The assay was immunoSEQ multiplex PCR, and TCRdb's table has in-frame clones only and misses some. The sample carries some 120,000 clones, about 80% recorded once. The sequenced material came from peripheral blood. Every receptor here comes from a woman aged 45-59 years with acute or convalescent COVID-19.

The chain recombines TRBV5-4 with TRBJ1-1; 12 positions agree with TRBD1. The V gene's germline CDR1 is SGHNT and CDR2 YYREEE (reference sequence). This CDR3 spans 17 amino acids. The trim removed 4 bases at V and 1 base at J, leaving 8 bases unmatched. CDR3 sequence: CASSTGTGGVGNTEAFF. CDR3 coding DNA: TGTGCCAGCAGCACGGGGACAGGGGGCGTCGGGAACACTGAAGCTTTCTTT.

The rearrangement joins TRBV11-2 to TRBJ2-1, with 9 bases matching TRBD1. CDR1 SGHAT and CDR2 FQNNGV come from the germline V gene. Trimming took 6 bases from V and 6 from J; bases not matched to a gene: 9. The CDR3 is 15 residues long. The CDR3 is CASSQPGQGSNEQFF. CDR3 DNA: TGTGCCAGCAGTCAACCGGGACAGGGTTCCAATGAGCAGTTCTTC.

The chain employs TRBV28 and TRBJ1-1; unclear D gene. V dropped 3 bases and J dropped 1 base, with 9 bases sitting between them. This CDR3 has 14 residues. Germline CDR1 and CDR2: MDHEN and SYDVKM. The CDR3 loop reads CASSLRRENTEAFF. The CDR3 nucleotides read TGTGCCAGCAGTTTGAGACGGGAGAACACTGAAGCTTTCTTT. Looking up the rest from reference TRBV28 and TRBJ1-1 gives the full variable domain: DVKVTQSSRYLVKRTGEKVFLECVQDMDHENMFWYRQDPGLGLRLIYFSYDVKMKEKGDIPEGYSVSREKKERFSLILESASTNQTSMYLCASSLRRENTEAFFGQGTRLTVV.

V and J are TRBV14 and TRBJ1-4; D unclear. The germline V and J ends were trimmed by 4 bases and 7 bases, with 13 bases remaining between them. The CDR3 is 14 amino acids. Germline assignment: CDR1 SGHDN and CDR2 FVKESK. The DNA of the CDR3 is TGTGCCAGCAGCCGAGGAGGGATAGGTGAAAAACTGTTTTTT. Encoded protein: CASSRGGIGEKLFF.

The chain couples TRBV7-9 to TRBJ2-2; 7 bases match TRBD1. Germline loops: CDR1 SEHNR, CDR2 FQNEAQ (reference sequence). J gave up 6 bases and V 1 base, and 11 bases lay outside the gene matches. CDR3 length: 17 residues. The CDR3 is CASSLEATGKSAGELFF. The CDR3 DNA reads TGTGCCAGCAGCTTAGAAGCGACAGGGAAAAGCGCCGGGGAGCTGTTTTTT.

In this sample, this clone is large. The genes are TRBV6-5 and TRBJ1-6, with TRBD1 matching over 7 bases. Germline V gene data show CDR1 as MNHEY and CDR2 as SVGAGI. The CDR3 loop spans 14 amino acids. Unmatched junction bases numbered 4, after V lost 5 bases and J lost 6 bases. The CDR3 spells CASSTDRINSPLHF. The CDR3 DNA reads TGTGCCAGCAGTACGGACAGGATTAATTCACCCCTCCACTTT.

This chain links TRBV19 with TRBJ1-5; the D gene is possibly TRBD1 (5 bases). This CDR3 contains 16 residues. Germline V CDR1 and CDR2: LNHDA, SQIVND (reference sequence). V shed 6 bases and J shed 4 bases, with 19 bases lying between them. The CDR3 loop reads CASSPGRQRENQPQHF. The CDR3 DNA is TGTGCCAGTAGCCCCGGAAGACAGCGAGAAAATCAGCCCCAGCATTTT.

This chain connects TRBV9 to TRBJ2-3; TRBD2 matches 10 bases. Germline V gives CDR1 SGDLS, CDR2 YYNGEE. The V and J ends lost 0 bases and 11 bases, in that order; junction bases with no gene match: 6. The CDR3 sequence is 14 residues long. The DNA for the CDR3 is TGTGCCAGCAGCGTAGGAAGCGGGGGGGCTATGCAGTATTTT. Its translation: CASSVGSGGAMQYF.

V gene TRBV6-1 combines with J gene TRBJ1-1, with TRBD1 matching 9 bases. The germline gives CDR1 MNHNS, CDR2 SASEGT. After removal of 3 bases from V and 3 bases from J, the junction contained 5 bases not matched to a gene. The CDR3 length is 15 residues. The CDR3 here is CASSEGTGSYTEAFF. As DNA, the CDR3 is TGTGCCAGCAGTGAGGGGACAGGGTCGTACACTGAAGCTTTCTTT.

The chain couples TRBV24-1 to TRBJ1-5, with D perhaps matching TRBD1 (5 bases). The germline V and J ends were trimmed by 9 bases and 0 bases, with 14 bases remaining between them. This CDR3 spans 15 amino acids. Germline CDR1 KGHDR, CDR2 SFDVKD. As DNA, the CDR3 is TGTGCCACCCAGGCAAGGGGTGGTAGCAATCAGCCCCAGCATTTT. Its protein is CATQARGGSNQPQHF.

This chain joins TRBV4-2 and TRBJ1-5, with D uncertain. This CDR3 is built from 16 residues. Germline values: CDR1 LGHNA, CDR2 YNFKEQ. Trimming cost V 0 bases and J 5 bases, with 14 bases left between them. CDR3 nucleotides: TGTGCCAGCAGCCAAGATGAGAGCACCTTTGATCAGCCCCAGCATTTT. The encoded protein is CASSQDESTFDQPQHF.

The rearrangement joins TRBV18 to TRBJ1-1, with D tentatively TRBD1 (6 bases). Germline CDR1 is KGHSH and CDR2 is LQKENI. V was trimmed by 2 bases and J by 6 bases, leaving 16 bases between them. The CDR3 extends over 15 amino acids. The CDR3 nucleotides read TGTGCCAGCTCACCATCCCTGGCAGGGGTCGCTGAAGCTTTCTTT. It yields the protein CASSPSLAGVAEAFF.

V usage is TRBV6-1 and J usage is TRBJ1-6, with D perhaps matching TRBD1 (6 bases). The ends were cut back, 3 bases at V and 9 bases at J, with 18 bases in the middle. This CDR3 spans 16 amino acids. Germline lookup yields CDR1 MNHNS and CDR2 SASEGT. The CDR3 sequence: CASSEHRTDFTSPLHF. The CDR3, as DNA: TGTGCCAGCAGTGAGCACAGGACAGACTTTACTTCACCCCTCCACTTT.

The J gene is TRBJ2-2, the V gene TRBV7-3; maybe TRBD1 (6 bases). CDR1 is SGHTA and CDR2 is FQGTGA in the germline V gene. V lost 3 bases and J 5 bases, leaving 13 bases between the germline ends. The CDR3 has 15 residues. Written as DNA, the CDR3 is TGTGCCAGCAGCTTTGTTCCAGGGGCAACCGGGGAGCTGTTTTTT. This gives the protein CASSFVPGATGELFF.

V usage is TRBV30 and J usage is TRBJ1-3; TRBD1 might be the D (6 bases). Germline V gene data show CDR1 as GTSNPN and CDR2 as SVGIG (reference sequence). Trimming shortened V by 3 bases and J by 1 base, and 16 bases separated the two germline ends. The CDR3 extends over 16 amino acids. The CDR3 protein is CAWSVGGRGSGNTIYF. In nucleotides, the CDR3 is TGTGCCTGGAGCGTGGGGGGGCGAGGTTCTGGAAACACCATATATTTT.

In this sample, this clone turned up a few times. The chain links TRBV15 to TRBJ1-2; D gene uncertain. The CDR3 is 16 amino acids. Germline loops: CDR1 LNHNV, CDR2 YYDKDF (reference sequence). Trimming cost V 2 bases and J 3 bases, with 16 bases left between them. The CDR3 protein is CATSRIEIEGHYGYTF. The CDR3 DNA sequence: TGTGCCACCAGCAGAATTGAGATAGAGGGCCACTATGGCTACACCTTC.

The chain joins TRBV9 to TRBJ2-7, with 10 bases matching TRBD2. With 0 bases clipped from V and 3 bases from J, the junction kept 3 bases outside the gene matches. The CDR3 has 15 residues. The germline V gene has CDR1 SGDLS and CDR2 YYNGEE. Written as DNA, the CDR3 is TGTGCCAGCAGCGTAGGCCGACTAGCGGGCTACGAGCAGTACTTC. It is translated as CASSVGRLAGYEQYF.